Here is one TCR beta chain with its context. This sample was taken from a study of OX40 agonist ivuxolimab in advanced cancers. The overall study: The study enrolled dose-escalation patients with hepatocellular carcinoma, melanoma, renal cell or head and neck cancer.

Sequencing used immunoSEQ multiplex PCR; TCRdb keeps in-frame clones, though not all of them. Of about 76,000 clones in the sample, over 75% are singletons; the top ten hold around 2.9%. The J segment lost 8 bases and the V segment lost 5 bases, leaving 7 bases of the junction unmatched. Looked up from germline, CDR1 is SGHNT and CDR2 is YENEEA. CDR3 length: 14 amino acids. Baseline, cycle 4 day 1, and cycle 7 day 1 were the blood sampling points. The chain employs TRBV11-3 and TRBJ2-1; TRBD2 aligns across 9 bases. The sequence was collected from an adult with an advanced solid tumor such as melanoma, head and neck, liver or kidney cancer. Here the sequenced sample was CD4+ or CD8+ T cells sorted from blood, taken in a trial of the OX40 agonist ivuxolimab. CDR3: CASSPTSGLYEQFF. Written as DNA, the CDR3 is TGTGCCAGCAGCCCCACTAGCGGGCTTTATGAGCAGTTCTTC.